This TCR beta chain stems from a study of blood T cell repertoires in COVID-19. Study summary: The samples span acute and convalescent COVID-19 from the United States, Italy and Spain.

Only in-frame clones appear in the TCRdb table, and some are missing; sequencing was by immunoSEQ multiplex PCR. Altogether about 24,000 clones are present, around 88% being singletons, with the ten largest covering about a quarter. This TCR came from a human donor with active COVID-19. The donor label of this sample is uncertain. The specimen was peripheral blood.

The CDR3 DNA reads as TGCGCCAGCAGGGAGACCTACAGGGGTGTAGCTCAGCCCCAGCATTTT. This sequence encodes CASRETYRGVAQPQHF. V gene TRBV5-1 combines with J gene TRBJ1-5, with TRBD1 matching over 7 bases. The CDR3 runs to 16 residues. V lost 5 bases and J lost 6; bases outside the gene matches: 14. Germline V gene data show CDR1 as SGHRS and CDR2 as YFSETQ.